This TCR beta chain was obtained from a study of T cell changes during pregnancy in multiple sclerosis. The CDR3 has 14 residues. V was cut by 6 bases and J by 9 bases, with 18 bases left in between. Per the germline V gene, CDR1 is SNHLY and CDR2 is FYNNEI. The assay was immunoSEQ multiplex PCR, and TCRdb's table has in-frame clones only and misses some. This sample has more than 95,000 clones, with roughly nine tenths found just once. The J gene is TRBJ1-5, the V gene TRBV2; unclear D gene. The material sequenced was peripheral blood, taken after pregnancy. This TCR derives from a female donor with multiple sclerosis, enrolled in a pregnancy study. The CDR3 coding sequence is TGTGCCAGCAGCCATGACAACCCAACCTGGCCCCAGCATTTT. It specifies CASSHDNPTWPQHF.